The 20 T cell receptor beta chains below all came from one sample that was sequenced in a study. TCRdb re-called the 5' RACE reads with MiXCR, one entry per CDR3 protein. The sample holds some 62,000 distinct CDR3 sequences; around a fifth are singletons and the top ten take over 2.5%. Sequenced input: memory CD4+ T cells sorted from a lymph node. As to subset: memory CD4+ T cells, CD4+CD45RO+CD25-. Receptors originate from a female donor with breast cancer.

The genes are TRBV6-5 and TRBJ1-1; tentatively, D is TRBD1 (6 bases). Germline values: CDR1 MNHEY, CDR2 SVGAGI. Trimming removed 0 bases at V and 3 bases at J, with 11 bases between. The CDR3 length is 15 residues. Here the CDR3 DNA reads TGTGCCAGCAGTTACTCGCCCCAGGGGTACACTGAAGCTTTCTTT. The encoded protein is CASSYSPQGYTEAFF.

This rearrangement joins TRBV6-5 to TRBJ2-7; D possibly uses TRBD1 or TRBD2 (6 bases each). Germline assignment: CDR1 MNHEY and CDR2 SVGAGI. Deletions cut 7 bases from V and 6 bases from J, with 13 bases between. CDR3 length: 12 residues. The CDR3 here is CASKSRGLEQYF. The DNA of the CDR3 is TGTGCCAGCAAGAGCAGGGGACTCGAGCAGTACTTC.

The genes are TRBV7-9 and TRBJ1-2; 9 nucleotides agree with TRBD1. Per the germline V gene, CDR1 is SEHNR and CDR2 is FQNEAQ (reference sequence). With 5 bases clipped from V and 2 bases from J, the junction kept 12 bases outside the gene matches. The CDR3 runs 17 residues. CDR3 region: CASSKSAGTGINYGYTF. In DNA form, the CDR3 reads TGTGCCAGCAGCAAGTCCGCCGGGACAGGGATAAACTATGGCTACACCTTC.

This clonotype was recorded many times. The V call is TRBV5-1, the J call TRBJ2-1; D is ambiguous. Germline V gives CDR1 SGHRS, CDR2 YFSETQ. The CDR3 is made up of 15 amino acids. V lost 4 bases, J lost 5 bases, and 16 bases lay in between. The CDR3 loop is CASSPGPSRDNEQFF. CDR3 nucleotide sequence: TGCGCCAGCAGCCCCGGGCCCTCCCGAGACAATGAGCAGTTCTTC.

CDR3 nucleotide sequence: TGTGCCAGCAGTGAACACATTGGCACAGATACGCAGTATTTT. Amino acids: CASSEHIGTDTQYF. The V call is TRBV6-1, the J call TRBJ2-3; D gene unclear. CDR1 MNHNS and CDR2 SASEGT come from the germline V gene. V was shortened by 2 bases and J by 1 base, with 7 bases between the two germline ends. The CDR3 is 14 amino acids.

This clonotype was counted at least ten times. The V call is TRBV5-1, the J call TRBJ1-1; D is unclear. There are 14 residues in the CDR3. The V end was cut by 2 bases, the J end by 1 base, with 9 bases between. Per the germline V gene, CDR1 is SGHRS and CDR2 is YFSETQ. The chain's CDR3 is CASSFIGQNTEAFF. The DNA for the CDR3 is TGCGCCAGCAGCTTTATAGGTCAGAACACTGAAGCTTTCTTT.

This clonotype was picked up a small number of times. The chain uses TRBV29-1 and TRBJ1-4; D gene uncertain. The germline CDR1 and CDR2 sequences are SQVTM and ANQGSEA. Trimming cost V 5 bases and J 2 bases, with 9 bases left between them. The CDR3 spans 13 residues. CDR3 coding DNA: TGCAGCGTTATGAAACGGACTAATGAAAAACTGTTTTTT. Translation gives CSVMKRTNEKLFF.

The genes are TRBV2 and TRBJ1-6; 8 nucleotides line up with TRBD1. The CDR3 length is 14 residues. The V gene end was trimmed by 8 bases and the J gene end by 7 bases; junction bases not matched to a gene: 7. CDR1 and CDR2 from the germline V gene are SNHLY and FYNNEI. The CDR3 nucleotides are TGTGCCAGCTCGCTGGACAGGGTGAATTCACCCCTCCACTTT. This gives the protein CASSLDRVNSPLHF.

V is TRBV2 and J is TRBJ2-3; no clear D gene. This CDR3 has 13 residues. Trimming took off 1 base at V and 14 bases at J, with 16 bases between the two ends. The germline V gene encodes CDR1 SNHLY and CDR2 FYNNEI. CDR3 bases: TGTGCCAGCAGTGAAGAACAGACCAAGAGTCGGTATTTT. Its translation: CASSEEQTKSRYF.

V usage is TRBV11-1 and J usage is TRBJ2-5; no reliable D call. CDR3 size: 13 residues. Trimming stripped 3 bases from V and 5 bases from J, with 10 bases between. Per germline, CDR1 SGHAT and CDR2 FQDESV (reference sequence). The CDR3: CASSFRPSETQYF. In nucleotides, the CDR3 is TGTGCCAGCAGCTTTCGACCGTCGGAGACCCAGTACTTC.

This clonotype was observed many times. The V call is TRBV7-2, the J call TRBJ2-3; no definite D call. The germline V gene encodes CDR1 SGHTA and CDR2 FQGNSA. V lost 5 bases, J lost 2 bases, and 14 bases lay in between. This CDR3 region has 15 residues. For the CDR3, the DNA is TGTGCCAGCAGCACGCGTCGGAAGAACACAGATACGCAGTATTTT. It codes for CASSTRRKNTDTQYF.

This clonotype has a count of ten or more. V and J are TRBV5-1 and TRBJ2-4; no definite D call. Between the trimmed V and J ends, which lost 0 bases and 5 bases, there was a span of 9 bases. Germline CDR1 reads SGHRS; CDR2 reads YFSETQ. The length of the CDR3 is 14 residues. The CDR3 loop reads CASSLGSAENIQYF. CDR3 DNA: TGCGCCAGCAGCTTGGGCTCGGCTGAAAACATTCAGTACTTC.

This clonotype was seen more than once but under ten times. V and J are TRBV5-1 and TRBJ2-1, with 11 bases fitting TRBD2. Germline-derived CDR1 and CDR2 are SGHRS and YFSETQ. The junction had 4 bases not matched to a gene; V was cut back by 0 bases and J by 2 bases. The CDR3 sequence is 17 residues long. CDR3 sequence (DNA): TGCGCCAGCAGCTTGGGAAATAGCGGGAGGGCCTACAATGAGCAGTTCTTC. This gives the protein CASSLGNSGRAYNEQFF.

CDR3 in DNA: TGTGCCAGCAGAGAAAGGGGTGGCAATCAGCCCCAGCATTTT. Translation gives CASRERGGNQPQHF. The chain carries TRBV6-1 and TRBJ1-5; the D gene is possibly TRBD1 (5 bases). V lost 6 bases and J 2 bases, leaving 11 bases between the germline ends. This CDR3 has 14 residues. Germline V gene sequence: CDR1 MNHNS, CDR2 SASEGT.

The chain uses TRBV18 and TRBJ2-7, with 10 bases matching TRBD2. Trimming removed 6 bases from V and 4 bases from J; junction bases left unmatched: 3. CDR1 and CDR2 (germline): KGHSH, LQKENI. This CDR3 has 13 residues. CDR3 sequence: CASSRSGGYEQYF. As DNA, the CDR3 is TGTGCCAGCTCTCGTAGCGGGGGGTACGAGCAGTACTTC.

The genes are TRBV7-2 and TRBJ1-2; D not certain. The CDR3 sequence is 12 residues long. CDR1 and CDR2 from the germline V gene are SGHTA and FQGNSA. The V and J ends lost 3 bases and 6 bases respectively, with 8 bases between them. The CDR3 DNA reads TGTGCCAGCAGCTTCGAAGGGCATGGCTACACCTTC. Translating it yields CASSFEGHGYTF.

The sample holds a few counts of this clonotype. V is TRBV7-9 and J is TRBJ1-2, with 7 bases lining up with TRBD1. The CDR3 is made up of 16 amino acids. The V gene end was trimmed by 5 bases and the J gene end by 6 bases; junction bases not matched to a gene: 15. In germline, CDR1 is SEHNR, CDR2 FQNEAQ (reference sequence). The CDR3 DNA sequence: TGTGCCAGCAGCACCAGCGGGTTACAGGGGATGGATGGCTACACCTTC. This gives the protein CASSTSGLQGMDGYTF.

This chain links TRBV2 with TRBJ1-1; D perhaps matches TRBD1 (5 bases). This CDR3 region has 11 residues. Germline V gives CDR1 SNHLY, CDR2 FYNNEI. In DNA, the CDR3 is TGTGCGGCGGGGGGTGGCACTGAAGCTTTCTTT. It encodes CAAGGGTEAFF.

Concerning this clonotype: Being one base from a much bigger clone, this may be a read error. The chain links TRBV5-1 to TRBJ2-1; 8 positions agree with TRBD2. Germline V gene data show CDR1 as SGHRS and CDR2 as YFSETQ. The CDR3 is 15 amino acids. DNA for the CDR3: TGCGCCAGCAGCCCTCCACTAGCGGAGAACAAAGAGCAGTTCTTC. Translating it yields CASSPPLAENKEQFF.

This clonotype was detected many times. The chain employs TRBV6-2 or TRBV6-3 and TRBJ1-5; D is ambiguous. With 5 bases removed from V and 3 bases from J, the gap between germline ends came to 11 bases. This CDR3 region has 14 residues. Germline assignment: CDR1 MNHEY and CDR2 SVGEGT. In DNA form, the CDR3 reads TGTGCCAGCAGTCCCCGCGGAGACAATCAGCCCCAGCATTTT. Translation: CASSPRGDNQPQHF.